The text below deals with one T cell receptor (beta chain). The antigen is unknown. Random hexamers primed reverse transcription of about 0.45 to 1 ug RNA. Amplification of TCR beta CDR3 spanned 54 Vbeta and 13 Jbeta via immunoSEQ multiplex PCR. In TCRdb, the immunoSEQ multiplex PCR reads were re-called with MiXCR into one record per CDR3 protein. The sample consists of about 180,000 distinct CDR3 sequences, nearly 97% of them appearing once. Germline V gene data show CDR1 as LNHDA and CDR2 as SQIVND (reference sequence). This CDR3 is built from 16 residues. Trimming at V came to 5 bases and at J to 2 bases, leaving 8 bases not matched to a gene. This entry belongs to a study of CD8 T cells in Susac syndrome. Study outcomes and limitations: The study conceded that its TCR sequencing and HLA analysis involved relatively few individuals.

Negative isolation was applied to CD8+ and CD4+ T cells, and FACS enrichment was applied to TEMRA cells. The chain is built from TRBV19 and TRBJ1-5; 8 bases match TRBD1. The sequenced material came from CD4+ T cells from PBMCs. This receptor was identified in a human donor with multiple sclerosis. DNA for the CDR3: TGTGCCAGTAGTGCCTACAGGGGGACGGGCAATCAGCCCCAGCATTTT. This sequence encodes CASSAYRGTGNQPQHF.